These T cell receptor beta chains were read from a single sample in a study of T cells after yellow fever vaccination. TCRdb redid the calling of the 5' RACE reads with MiXCR, one entry per CDR3 protein. The repertoire holds 300,000 to 450,000 distinct CDR3 sequences, around 6.4% seen once, with about 15% in the top ten. The sequencing here drew on PBMCs, taken 5 days after the yellow fever booster vaccination. The receptors were gathered from a man aged 25-40 years who received the YFV17D yellow fever vaccine. Each CDR3 is given with its conserved first and last residue. The D gene is left open where the match is weak. Clone sizes are given selectively: once, few, many, or a class where the clone is expanded.

>many|NA|TRBJ2-7|TRBV5-1
CASSSGNYYEQYF
TGCGCCAGCAGCTCCGGGAACTACTACGAGCAGTACTTC
>many|NA|TRBJ2-2|TRBV5-1
CASRHDGNTGELFF
TGCGCCAGCAGACACGACGGGAACACCGGGGAGCTGTTTTTT
>few|TRBD2|TRBJ2-3|TRBV20-1
CSAPLAGLTDTQYF
TGCAGTGCCCCCTTAGCGGGCCTCACAGATACGCAGTATTTT
>few|NA|TRBJ1-4|TRBV4-3
CASSQQGRKLFF
TGCGCCAGCAGCCAACAGGGGAGAAAACTGTTTTTT
>many|NA|TRBJ2-2|TRBV9
CASSVDPGPNTGELFF
TGTGCCAGCAGCGTAGACCCAGGGCCCAACACCGGGGAGCTGTTTTTT
>NA|NA|TRBJ2-1|TRBV20-1
CSASLVAQFF
TGCAGTGCTAGTTTGGTAGCGCAGTTCTTC
>NA|NA|TRBJ2-1|TRBV6-2/TRBV6-3
CASALTNNQRWRSSYNEQFF
TGTGCCAGCGCATTAACTAACAACCAGCGCTGGAGGAGCTCCTACAATGAGCAGTTCTTC
>NA|NA|TRBJ2-7|TRBV7-9
CASSPPPRLGYEQYF
TGTGCCAGCAGCCCGCCTCCTCGACTGGGGTACGAGCAGTACTTC
>many|NA|TRBJ2-3|TRBV29-1
CSAPSGLRTDTQYF
TGCAGCGCCCCGTCGGGACTTCGCACAGATACGCAGTATTTT
>NA|TRBD2|TRBJ2-5|TRBV5-1
CASSLVAVAGIETQYF
TGCGCCAGCAGCCTCGTTGCCGTAGCGGGCATAGAGACCCAGTACTTC
>NA|TRBD2|TRBJ2-3|TRBV7-2
CASRTTRGGSFAQYF
TGTGCCAGCCGCACCACGCGAGGCGGGAGCTTCGCGCAGTATTTT
>few|NA|TRBJ2-1|TRBV11-2
CASSLTGVSYNEQFF
TGTGCCAGCAGCTTAACGGGAGTTTCCTACAATGAGCAGTTCTTC
>NA|NA|TRBJ2-2|TRBV5-1
CASRKGQTALVSGELFF
TGCGCCAGCAGAAAAGGACAAACAGCCTTAGTGAGCGGGGAGCTGTTTTTT
>few|TRBD2|TRBJ2-1|TRBV6-2/TRBV6-3
CASSYSPGSGSYNEQFF
TGTGCCAGCAGTTACTCCCCTGGTAGCGGGAGTTACAATGAGCAGTTCTTC
>NA|NA|TRBJ2-5|TRBV7-6
CASSRNGGETQYF
TGTGCCAGCAGCCGGAACGGCGGAGAGACCCAGTACTTC
>few|NA|TRBJ1-4|TRBV5-1
CASSTGQIATNEKLFF
TGCGCCAGCAGCACCGGACAGATAGCAACTAATGAAAAACTGTTTTTT
>many|TRBD1|TRBJ2-1|TRBV5-6
CASSLAGTEYNEQFF
TGTGCCAGCAGCTTGGCCGGGACAGAGTACAATGAGCAGTTCTTC